The sequence of this T cell receptor beta chain was determined in a study of shared clonotypes between healthy human individuals. Study overall: Used for every donor were three CD4 naive, three CD4 memory, two CD8 naive and one CD8 memory plate.

Comments on this clone: The antigen remains unidentified.

Generated by immunoSEQ multiplex PCR, the TCRdb table keeps only in-frame clones and is missing some. The table has roughly 2 million clones, roughly 95% seen once. Study observations and caveats: The sharing of about 5.3% of naive CD4 clonotypes was seen across a handful of donors.

In the naive CD8 group, cells lacked CD45RO and were positively selected for CCR7, so terminally differentiated effector memory CD45RA+ cells were left out. Trimming pared 5 bases from V and 7 bases from J, leaving 12 bases between. CDR1 is MNHEY and CDR2 is SMNVEV in the germline V gene (reference sequence). This CDR3 is built from 13 residues. This clonotype was obtained from a man in his late teens or twenties in good health. The specimen was naive CD8+ T cells sorted from blood. The rearrangement uses TRBV27 and TRBJ1-5; D ambiguous. CDR3 sequence: CASSTQWGQPQHF. As DNA, the CDR3 is TGTGCCAGCAGTACACAGTGGGGACAGCCCCAGCATTTT.